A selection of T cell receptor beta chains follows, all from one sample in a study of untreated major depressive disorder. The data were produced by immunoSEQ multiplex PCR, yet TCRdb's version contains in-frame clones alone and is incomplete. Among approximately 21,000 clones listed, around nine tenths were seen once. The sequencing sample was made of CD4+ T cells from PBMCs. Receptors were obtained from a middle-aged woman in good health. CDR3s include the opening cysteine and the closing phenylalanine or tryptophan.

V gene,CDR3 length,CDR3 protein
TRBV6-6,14,CTSTYTTDNSPLHF
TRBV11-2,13,CASPKRGAGELFF
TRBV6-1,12,CASRGGHQPQHF
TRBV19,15,CASSSPSWSNEKLFF
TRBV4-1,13,CASSQEGVYGYTF
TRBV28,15,CASSLRLAKTGELFF
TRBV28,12,CASSLYREKLFF
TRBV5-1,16,CASSLGAQGFGDTQYF
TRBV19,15,CASRPQPRVSGPQHF
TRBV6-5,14,CASSLGGSGNTIYF
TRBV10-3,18,CAISRFQRLAGELETQYF
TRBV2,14,CASRPDGYTDTQYF
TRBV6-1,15,CASSADYRDSHGYTF
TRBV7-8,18,CASSPALRLAGAGNEQFF
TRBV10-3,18,CAISPLGTRGMGNTEAFF
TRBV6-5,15,CASSYSSAMNTEAFF
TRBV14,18,CASSQGPGQGVLTGELFF
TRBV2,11,CASSLSETQYF
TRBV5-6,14,CASSWGQGSGPQHF
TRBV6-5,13,CASSWDINQPQHF
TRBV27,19,CASSPFWTGNLATNEKLFF
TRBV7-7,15,CASSLYSGLNEKLFF
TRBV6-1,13,CASSEPPGNTIYF
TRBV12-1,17,CASSSRDRGPGANVLTF
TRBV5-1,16,CASSLGSVGRQETQYF
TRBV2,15,CASSEGGGTGNTIYF
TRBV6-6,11,CASTGEREAFF
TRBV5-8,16,CASTLGWTGGGNGYTF
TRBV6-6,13,CAASVHLLDEQFF
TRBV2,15,CASSARESLNTEAFF
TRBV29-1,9,CSVEDTQYF
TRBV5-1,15,CASSLTSGRFDEQFF
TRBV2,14,CASSEFPLVNEQFF